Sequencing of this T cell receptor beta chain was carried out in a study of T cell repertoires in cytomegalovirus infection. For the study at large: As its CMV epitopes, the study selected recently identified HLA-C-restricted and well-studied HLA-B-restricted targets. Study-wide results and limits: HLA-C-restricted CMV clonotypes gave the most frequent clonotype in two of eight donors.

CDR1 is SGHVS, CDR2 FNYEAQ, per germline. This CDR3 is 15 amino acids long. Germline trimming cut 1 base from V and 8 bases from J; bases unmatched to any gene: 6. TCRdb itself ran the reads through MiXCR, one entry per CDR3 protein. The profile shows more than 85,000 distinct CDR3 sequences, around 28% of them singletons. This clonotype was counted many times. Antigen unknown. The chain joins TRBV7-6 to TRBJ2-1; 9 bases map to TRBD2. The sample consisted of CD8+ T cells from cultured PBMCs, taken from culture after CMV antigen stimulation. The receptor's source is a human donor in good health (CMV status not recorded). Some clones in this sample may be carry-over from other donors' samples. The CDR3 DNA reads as TGTGCCAGCAGCTTAGAGACTAGCGGAGGAGATGAGCAGTTCTTC. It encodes CASSLETSGGDEQFF.